Below, one T cell receptor beta chain is given with its context. Antigen: not known. This CDR3 is also generated by other DNA sequences in the sample. This sample is part of a study of cytomegalovirus exposure and HLA in healthy donors. Study-level findings and limits: Most TCR beta V segments were productive about 87% or about 30% of the time in an earlier analysis. A link between a missense DCLRE1C variant and TCR beta V- and J-gene trimming emerged from a later analysis.

This CDR3 spans 13 amino acids. Germline CDR1 and CDR2: SGHNT and YYREEE (reference sequence). Trimming stripped 0 bases from V and 8 bases from J, with 8 bases between. Both 60 Vbeta primers and 13 Jbeta primers went into the PCR. Clones were read by immunoSEQ multiplex PCR, and TCRdb kept only the in-frame ones, dropping some. The data contain under 120,000 clones, 50% to 70% of them seen just once; the ten biggest clones take up 3.8%. This chain uses TRBV5-4 with TRBJ1-4; D remains ambiguous. The receptor was isolated from a young man in good health and CMV-seropositive. The sample consisted of PBMCs. The DNA of the CDR3 is TGTGCCAGCAGCTTGGGAGGTACGGAAAAACTGTTTTTT. This encodes CASSLGGTEKLFF.